This TCR beta chain was sequenced for a study of metastatic and nonmetastatic thyroid tumors. Turning to the study itself: Repertoires from blood and tumor or nodule tissue of malignant and benign thyroid patients were compared. General observations from the study: Across blood and tumor, TCR beta diversity in malignant thyroid tumors was reportedly significantly higher than in benign nodules.

This CDR3 has 16 residues. Germline loops: CDR1 MNHEY, CDR2 SVGEGT. The V end was cut by 0 bases, the J end by 4 bases, with 13 bases between. No treatment had been given to any patient before thyroid surgery. In this sample, this clone turned up a few times. Its antigen is unidentified. Per the study methods: Between-group CDR3 differences, defined by clinicopathological status, yielded a distant-metastasis classifier for papillary thyroid cancer. Through MiXCR, TCRdb re-clonotyped the PCR reads. The V and J calls and clone size come from TCRdb's table, not from the authors' own analysis. The sample has 20,000 to 25,000 clones, about 13% seen once.

Sequencing was done on a sample of blood. The V and J genes are TRBV6-2 or TRBV6-3 and TRBJ1-3; possible D gene TRBD1, 5 bases. The TCR was taken from a female donor with papillary thyroid cancer or a benign thyroid nodule (not recorded which). Some clones in this sample may be carry-over from other donors' samples. CDR3 sequence (DNA): TGTGCCAGCAGTTACTCGTCTTTGGACACCGGAAACACCATATATTTT. As protein: CASSYSSLDTGNTIYF.